One sample yielded the 25 T cell receptor beta chains listed below, sequenced in a study of T cells in Graves' hyperthyroidism and ophthalmopathy (dated by TCRdb to the late 2010s). Receptors were amplified or captured by multiplex PCR. TCRdb lists the instrument as Illumina HiSeq 2000. The TCR beta CDR3 regions were amplified from the RNA transcripts. A first-round RT-PCR of the TCR CDR3 used the HTBI primer set with the Qiagen OneStep RT-PCR kit. TCRdb reanalyzed the raw reads on its own, using fastp at Q25 for trimming and MiXCR for clone calling, and kept in-frame beta chains. Rows are unified per CDR3 protein, each entry keeping the most common DNA and genes. In this sample the table shows hundreds of thousands of distinct CDR3 sequences, around 15% of which occur a single time. Roughly 14% of the sample belongs to the ten largest clones. Sequenced sample: blood. The receptors were sampled from a woman aged 40 to 55 with Graves' hyperthyroidism.

This clonotype appeared a few times. The chain has TRBV7-9 and TRBJ1-2; no clear D gene. V was shortened by 0 bases and J by 1 base, with 15 bases between the two germline ends. There are 17 residues in the CDR3. The germline V gene encodes CDR1 SEHNR and CDR2 FQNEAQ (reference sequence). CDR3 in amino acids: CASSLAVVSRFNYGYTF. The DNA of the CDR3 is TGTGCCAGCAGCTTAGCGGTGGTATCAAGGTTTAACTATGGCTACACCTTC.

The chain uses TRBV20-1 and TRBJ2-7; D may be TRBD1 (5 bases). This CDR3 has 13 amino acids. Germline assignment: CDR1 DFQATT and CDR2 SNEGSKA (reference sequence). V was clipped by 8 bases and J by 3 bases, with 17 bases between them. CDR3 protein: CSTPRRDLYEQYF. In DNA form, the CDR3 reads TGCAGTACTCCACGCAGGGATCTCTACGAGCAGTACTTC.

This clonotype occurred many times. V and J are TRBV5-1 and TRBJ2-5, with 7 bases identical to TRBD2. This CDR3 has 14 residues. Looked up from germline, CDR1 is SGHRS and CDR2 is YFSETQ. V shed 0 bases and J 3 bases; nucleotides not matched to a gene: 2. The CDR3 bases are TGCGCCAGCAGCTTGGGGGCGGGAGAAGAGACCCAGTACTTC. It specifies CASSLGAGEETQYF.

This clonotype was recorded at least ten times. The rearrangement links TRBV2 to TRBJ2-3, with 8 nucleotides matching TRBD2. The CDR3 totals 16 residues. Germline CDR1 SNHLY, CDR2 FYNNEI. Trimming removed 8 bases from V and 5 bases from J; junction bases left unmatched: 15. The DNA for the CDR3 is TGTGCCAGCCAACTCTCAGGGACCGGGGGGGTAGATACGCAGTATTTT. As protein: CASQLSGTGGVDTQYF.

This clonotype has just a few counts. The chain joins TRBV4-1 to TRBJ2-5; perhaps TRBD2 as D (5 bases). Germline CDR1 and CDR2: MGHRA and YSYEKL. Trimming pared 0 bases from V and 4 bases from J, leaving 12 bases between. This CDR3 has 15 residues. CDR3 coding DNA: TGCGCCAGCAGCCAAGATCACGGGGTGGGAGAGACCCAGTACTTC. The encoded protein is CASSQDHGVGETQYF.

This clonotype came up many times. The rearrangement links TRBV5-1 to TRBJ2-7; no definite D call. The CDR3 loop spans 14 amino acids. V lost 2 bases, J lost 5 bases, and 14 bases lay in between. Germline V gives CDR1 SGHRS, CDR2 YFSETQ. The CDR3 coding sequence is TGCGCCAGCAGCTTTGCATCAGGATTCCACGAGCAGTACTTC. Translation: CASSFASGFHEQYF.

This clonotype was seen more than once but under ten times. V usage is TRBV5-6 and J usage is TRBJ1-1; tentatively, D is TRBD1 (6 bases). The CDR3 extends over 15 amino acids. V was clipped by 4 bases and J by 0 bases, with 13 bases between them. Per the germline V gene, CDR1 is SGHDT and CDR2 is YYEEEE. This chain's CDR3 is CASSPMDRMNTEAFF. The CDR3 DNA is TGTGCCAGCAGCCCAATGGACAGAATGAACACTGAAGCTTTCTTT. Filled out from reference TRBV5-6 and TRBJ1-1, the complete variable domain reads DAGVTQSPTHLIKTRGQQVTLRCSPKSGHDTVSWYQQALGQGPQFIFQYYEEEERQRGNFPDRFSGHQFPNYSSELNVNALLLGDSALYLCASSPMDRMNTEAFFGQGTRLTVV.

There are a few counts of this clonotype. The V and J genes are TRBV20-1 and TRBJ2-1, with 8 bases aligning to TRBD2. Germline assignment: CDR1 DFQATT and CDR2 SNEGSKA (reference sequence). V shed 2 bases, J shed 9 bases, and the junction held 9 bases outside the gene matches. The length of the CDR3 is 14 residues. The DNA for the CDR3 is TGCAGTGCTAGATCGGGGGGGGCGGGAGGTGAGCAGTTCTTC. Translation gives CSARSGGAGGEQFF.

This clonotype was counted many times. This chain links TRBV10-3 with TRBJ2-6; D not certain. V was cut by 0 bases and J by 0 bases, with 12 bases left in between. This CDR3 spans 18 amino acids. The germline CDR1 and CDR2 sequences are ENHRY and SYGVKD. The CDR3 is CAISESAGWSSGANVLTF. The CDR3 DNA follows: TGTGCCATCAGTGAGTCGGCCGGCTGGAGCTCTGGGGCCAACGTCCTGACTTTC.

This clonotype was counted many times. This chain connects TRBV11-2 to TRBJ1-1; 7 nucleotides line up with TRBD1. The CDR3 is 15 amino acids. The ends lost 5 bases at V and 0 bases at J; junction bases unmatched: 6. CDR1 and CDR2 from the germline V gene are SGHAT and FQNNGV. The CDR3 is CASSARGEMNTEAFF. As DNA, the CDR3 is TGTGCCAGCAGCGCCAGGGGGGAGATGAACACTGAAGCTTTCTTT.

This clonotype has a count of ten or more. CDR3: CASSLQTYEQYF. For the CDR3, the DNA is TGTGCCAGCAGTTTACAGACCTACGAGCAGTACTTC. The chain links TRBV12-3 or TRBV12-4 to TRBJ2-7, with D hard to call. Between the trimmed V and J ends, which lost 2 bases and 2 bases, there was a span of 4 bases. The CDR3 spans 12 residues.

The rearrangement links TRBV13 to TRBJ2-1, with unresolved D. This CDR3 is 15 amino acids long. CDR1 is PRHDT, CDR2 FYEKMQ, per germline (reference sequence). V was pared by 7 bases and J by 5 bases, with 18 bases between. CDR3 protein: CASTLGDRSNNEQFF. CDR3 coding DNA: TGTGCCAGCACCCTCGGTGACCGCTCAAACAATGAGCAGTTCTTC.

The chain has TRBV6-1 and TRBJ2-3; 7 nucleotides agree with TRBD1. CDR1 is MNHNS and CDR2 is SASEGT in the germline V gene. The CDR3 runs to 14 residues. V trimming: 6 bases; J trimming: 0 bases; junction bases outside the gene matches: 3. The CDR3 nucleotides read TGTGCCAGCAGAAGACAGGGCAGCACAGATACGCAGTATTTT. This codes for CASRRQGSTDTQYF.

This chain joins TRBV5-1 and TRBJ1-3, with a weak D call TRBD1 (5 bases). The germline CDR1 and CDR2 sequences are SGHRS and YFSETQ. The CDR3 has 15 amino acids. V lost 1 base, J lost 0 bases, and 8 bases lay in between. The CDR3 DNA sequence: TGCGCCAGCAGCTTGCAGGGCCTCTCTGGAAACACCATATATTTT. Translation gives CASSLQGLSGNTIYF. The whole variable domain, remainder taken from reference TRBV5-1 and TRBJ1-3, is KAGVTQTPRYLIKTRGQQVTLSCSPISGHRSVSWYQQTPGQGLQFLFEYFSETQRNKGNFPGRFSGRQFSNSRSEMNVSTLELGDSALYLCASSLQGLSGNTIYFGEGSWLTVV.

This clonotype was picked up many times. The rearrangement joins TRBV24-1 to TRBJ2-1; TRBD2 is a possible D gene (5 bases). The CDR3 loop spans 16 amino acids. V dropped 2 bases and J dropped 1 base, with 11 bases sitting between them. The germline gives CDR1 KGHDR, CDR2 SFDVKD. Here the CDR3 reads CATSDSWQRSYNEQFF. The CDR3 nucleotides are TGTGCCACCAGTGATTCCTGGCAGCGGTCCTACAATGAGCAGTTCTTC.

This clonotype has at least ten counts. The chain combines TRBV2 with TRBJ1-1, with 11 bases fitting TRBD1. With V trimmed by 6 bases and J by 4 bases, 4 bases remained unmatched. The CDR3 totals 14 residues. Germline lookup yields CDR1 SNHLY and CDR2 FYNNEI. Here the CDR3 reads CASRDRGLGTEAFF. In DNA form, the CDR3 reads TGTGCCAGCAGGGACAGGGGGCTCGGCACTGAAGCTTTCTTT.

This clonotype was seen a few times. The V call is TRBV9, the J call TRBJ2-1; D possibly uses TRBD1 or TRBD2 (6 bases each). The germline CDR1 and CDR2 sequences are SGDLS and YYNGEE. Between the trimmed V and J ends, which lost 3 bases and 0 bases, there was a span of 10 bases. This CDR3 region has 15 residues. DNA of the CDR3: TGTGCCAGCAGCGCATCGGGGGCCTCCTACAATGAGCAGTTCTTC. It yields the protein CASSASGASYNEQFF. Looking up the rest from reference TRBV9 and TRBJ2-1 gives the full variable domain: DSGVTQTPKHLITATGQRVTLRCSPRSGDLSVYWYQQSLDQGLQFLIQYYNGEERAKGNILERFSAQQFPDLHSELNLSSLELGDSALYFCASSASGASYNEQFFGPGTRLTVL.

Many counts were recorded for this clonotype. V is TRBV28 and J is TRBJ1-5; D gene ambiguous. Looked up from germline, CDR1 is MDHEN and CDR2 is SYDVKM. V was pared by 3 bases and J by 7 bases, with 7 bases between. There are 12 residues in the CDR3. The CDR3 coding sequence is TGTGCCAGCAGTTTTGAGGGACAGCCCCAGCATTTT. This translates into CASSFEGQPQHF.

This clonotype showed up many times. The genes are TRBV24-1 and TRBJ2-2, with TRBD2 as a possible D gene (6 bases). The V end was cut by 4 bases, the J end by 1 base, with 9 bases between. Germline V gene lookup returns CDR1 KGHDR and CDR2 SFDVKD. The CDR3 consists of 15 residues. The CDR3 here is CATSEAGRNTGELFF. CDR3 sequence (DNA): TGTGCCACCAGTGAAGCGGGTCGGAACACCGGGGAGCTGTTTTTT.

The chain recombines TRBV25-1 with TRBJ2-1; 7 nucleotides agree with TRBD1. This CDR3 region has 16 residues. Germline CDR1 and CDR2: MGHDK and SYGVNS. V lost 2 bases to trimming and J lost 5 bases; unmatched junction nucleotides: 9. Here the CDR3 reads CASSETSGQANNEQFF. The CDR3 DNA reads TGTGCCAGCAGTGAAACCTCCGGACAGGCTAACAATGAGCAGTTCTTC.

In this sample, this clonotype turned up many times. The J gene is TRBJ2-3, the V gene TRBV10-3; 10 bases fit TRBD2. Germline CDR1 reads ENHRY; CDR2 reads SYGVKD. This CDR3 is 13 amino acids long. V was clipped by 10 bases and J by 1 base; unmatched bases: 2. This CDR3 reads CATGTSGTDTQYF. The CDR3 DNA reads as TGTGCCACCGGGACTAGCGGCACAGATACGCAGTATTTT.

In its sample, this clonotype was seen many times. The V call is TRBV20-1, the J call TRBJ1-1; 7 nucleotides align to TRBD1. J gave up 8 bases and V 3 bases, and 6 bases lay outside the gene matches. The CDR3 is made up of 12 amino acids. Germline assignment: CDR1 DFQATT and CDR2 SNEGSKA (reference sequence). CDR3 sequence (DNA): TGCAGTGCTAGCAGGGGGGAGGCCGAAGCTTTCTTT. Translation: CSASRGEAEAFF.

This clonotype was detected ten times or more. The chain couples TRBV28 to TRBJ2-1, with TRBD2 identical over 9 bases. The CDR3 has 16 amino acids. Trimming at V came to 10 bases and at J to 9 bases, leaving 19 bases not matched to a gene. Germline V gives CDR1 MDHEN, CDR2 SYDVKM. The CDR3 region is CATYVVAGDRVGEQFF. The CDR3 DNA follows: TGTGCCACTTACGTGGTAGCGGGAGATCGAGTGGGTGAGCAGTTCTTC.

The rearrangement joins TRBV6-1 to TRBJ1-1, with 7 bases lining up with TRBD1. V was clipped by 3 bases and J by 5 bases; unmatched bases: 9. Germline values: CDR1 MNHNS, CDR2 SASEGT. This CDR3 comprises 15 residues. CDR3 loop: CASSESGGAETEAFF. CDR3 bases: TGTGCCAGCAGTGAGTCAGGGGGGGCGGAGACTGAAGCTTTCTTT.

The table lists this clonotype with many counts. V gene TRBV7-8 combines with J gene TRBJ2-7; the D call may be TRBD1 or TRBD2 (5 bases each). Germline CDR1 and CDR2: SGHVS and FQNEAQ. The CDR3 has 16 amino acids. Trimming removed 1 base from V and 2 bases from J, with 15 bases in between. The CDR3 loop is CASSLEKGRLTYEQYF. Written as DNA, the CDR3 is TGTGCCAGCAGCTTAGAAAAGGGACGTCTCACCTACGAGCAGTACTTC.